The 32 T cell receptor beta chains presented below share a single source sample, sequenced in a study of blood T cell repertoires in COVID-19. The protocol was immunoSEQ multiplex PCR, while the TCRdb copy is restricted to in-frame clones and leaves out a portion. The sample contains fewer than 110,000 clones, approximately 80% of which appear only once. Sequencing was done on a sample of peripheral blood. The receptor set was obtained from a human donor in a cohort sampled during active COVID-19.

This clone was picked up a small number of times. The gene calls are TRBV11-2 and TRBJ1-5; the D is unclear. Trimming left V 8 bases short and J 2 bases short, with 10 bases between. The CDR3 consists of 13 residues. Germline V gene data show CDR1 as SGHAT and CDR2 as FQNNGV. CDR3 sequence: CASVYGGNQPQHF. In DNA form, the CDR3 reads TGTGCCAGCGTATACGGGGGCAATCAGCCCCAGCATTTT.

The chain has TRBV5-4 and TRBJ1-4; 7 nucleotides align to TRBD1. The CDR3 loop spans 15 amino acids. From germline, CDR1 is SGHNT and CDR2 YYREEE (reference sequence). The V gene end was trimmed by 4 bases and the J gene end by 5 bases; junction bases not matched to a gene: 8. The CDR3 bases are TGTGCCAGCAGCGTTTCGACAGGGATCAATGAAAAACTGTTTTTT. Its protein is CASSVSTGINEKLFF.

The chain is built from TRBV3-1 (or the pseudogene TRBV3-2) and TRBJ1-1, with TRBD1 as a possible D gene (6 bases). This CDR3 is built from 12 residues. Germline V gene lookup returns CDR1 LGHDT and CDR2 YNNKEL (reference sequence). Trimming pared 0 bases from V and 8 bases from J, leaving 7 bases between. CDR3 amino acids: CASSQERGEAFF. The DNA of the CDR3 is TGTGCCAGCAGCCAAGAGAGGGGGGAAGCTTTCTTT.

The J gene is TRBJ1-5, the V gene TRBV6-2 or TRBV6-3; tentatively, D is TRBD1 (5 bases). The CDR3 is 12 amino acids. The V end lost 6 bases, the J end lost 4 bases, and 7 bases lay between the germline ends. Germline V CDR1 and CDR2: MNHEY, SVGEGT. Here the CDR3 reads CASSRQNQPQHF. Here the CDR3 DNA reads TGTGCCAGCAGCCGACAGAATCAGCCCCAGCATTTT.

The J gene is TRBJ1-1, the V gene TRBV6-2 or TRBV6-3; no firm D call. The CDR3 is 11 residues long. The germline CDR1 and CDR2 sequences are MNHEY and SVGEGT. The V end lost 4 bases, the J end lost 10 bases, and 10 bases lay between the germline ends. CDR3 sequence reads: CASSLELRAFF. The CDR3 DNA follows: TGTGCCAGCAGTTTGGAGCTGCGAGCTTTCTTT.

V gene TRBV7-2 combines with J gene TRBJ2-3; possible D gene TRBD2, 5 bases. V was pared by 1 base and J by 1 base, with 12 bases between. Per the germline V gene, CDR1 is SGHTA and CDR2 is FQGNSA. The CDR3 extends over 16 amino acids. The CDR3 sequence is CASSLVGQRGTDTQYF. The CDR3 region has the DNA TGTGCCAGCAGCTTAGTTGGTCAGAGGGGCACAGATACGCAGTATTTT.

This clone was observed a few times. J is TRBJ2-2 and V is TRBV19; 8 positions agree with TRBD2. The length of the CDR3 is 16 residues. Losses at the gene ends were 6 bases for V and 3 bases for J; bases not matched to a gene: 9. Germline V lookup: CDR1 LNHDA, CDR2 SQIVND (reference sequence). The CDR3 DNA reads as TGTGCCAGTAGCGCCGGGGGGGCCTTGGACACCGGGGAGCTGTTTTTT. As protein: CASSAGGALDTGELFF.

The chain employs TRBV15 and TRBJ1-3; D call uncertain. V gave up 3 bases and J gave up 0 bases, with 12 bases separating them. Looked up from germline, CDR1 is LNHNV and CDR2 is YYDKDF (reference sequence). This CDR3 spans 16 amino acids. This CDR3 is CATSSKTTSSGNTIYF. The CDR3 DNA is TGTGCCACCAGCAGCAAGACAACCAGCTCTGGAAACACCATATATTTT.

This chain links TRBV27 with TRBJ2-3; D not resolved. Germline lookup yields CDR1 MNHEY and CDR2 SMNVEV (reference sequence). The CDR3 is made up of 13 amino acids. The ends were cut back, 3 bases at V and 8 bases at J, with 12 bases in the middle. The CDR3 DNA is TGTGCCAGCAGTTTGGTGCCCCTAGGTACGCAGTATTTT. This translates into CASSLVPLGTQYF.

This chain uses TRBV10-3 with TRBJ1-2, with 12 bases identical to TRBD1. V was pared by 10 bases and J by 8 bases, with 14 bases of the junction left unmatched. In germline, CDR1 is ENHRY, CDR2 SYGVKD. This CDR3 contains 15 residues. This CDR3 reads CATEGQGAKTSGYTF. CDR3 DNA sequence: TGTGCCACCGAGGGACAGGGGGCAAAGACCTCCGGCTACACCTTC.

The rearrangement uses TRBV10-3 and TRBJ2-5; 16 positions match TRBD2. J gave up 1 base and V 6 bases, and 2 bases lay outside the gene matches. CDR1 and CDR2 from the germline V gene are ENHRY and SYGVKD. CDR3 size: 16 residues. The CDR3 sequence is CAISGTSGGVQETQYF. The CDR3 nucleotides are TGTGCCATCAGCGGGACTAGCGGGGGGGTCCAAGAGACCCAGTACTTC.

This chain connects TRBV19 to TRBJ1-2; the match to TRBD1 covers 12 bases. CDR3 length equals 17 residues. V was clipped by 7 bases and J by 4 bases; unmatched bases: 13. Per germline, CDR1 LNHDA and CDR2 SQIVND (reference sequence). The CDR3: CASNKGTGGASPYGYTF. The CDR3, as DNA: TGTGCCAGTAATAAGGGGACAGGGGGCGCTTCCCCCTATGGCTACACCTTC. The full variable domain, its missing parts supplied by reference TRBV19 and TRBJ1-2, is DGGITQSPKYLFRKEGQNVTLSCEQNLNHDAMYWYRQDPGQGLRLIYYSQIVNDFQKGDIAEGYSVSREKKESFPLTVTSAQKNPTAFYLCASNKGTGGASPYGYTFGSGTRLTVV.

DNA of the CDR3: TGTGCCAGCAGCTTAGCCGGCGGGGGGCCCGGCGAGCAGTACTTC. Its protein is CASSLAGGGPGEQYF. The chain employs TRBV7-9 and TRBJ2-7, with 8 bases fitting TRBD2. Unmatched junction bases numbered 7, after V lost 0 bases and J lost 6 bases. Germline assignment: CDR1 SEHNR and CDR2 FQNEAQ (reference sequence). The CDR3 contains 15 residues.

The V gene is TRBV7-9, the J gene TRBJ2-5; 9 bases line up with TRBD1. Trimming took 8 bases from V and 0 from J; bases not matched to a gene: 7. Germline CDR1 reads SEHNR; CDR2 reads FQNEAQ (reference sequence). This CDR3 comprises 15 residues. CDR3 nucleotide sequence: TGTGCCAGCTCTTCCGGGACAGGGTACCAAGAGACCCAGTACTTC. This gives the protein CASSSGTGYQETQYF. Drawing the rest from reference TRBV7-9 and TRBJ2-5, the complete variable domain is DTGVSQNPRHKITKRGQNVTFRCDPISEHNRLYWYRQTLGQGPEFLTYFQNEAQLEKSRLLSDRFSAERPKGSFSTLEIQRTEQGDSAMYLCASSSGTGYQETQYFGPGTRLLVL.

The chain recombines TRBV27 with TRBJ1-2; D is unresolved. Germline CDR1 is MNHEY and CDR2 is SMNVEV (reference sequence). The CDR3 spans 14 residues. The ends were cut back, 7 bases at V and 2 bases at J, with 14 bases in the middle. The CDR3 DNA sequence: TGTGCCAGCACCCAGTCCGTCGGGAACTATGGCTACACCTTC. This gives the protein CASTQSVGNYGYTF.

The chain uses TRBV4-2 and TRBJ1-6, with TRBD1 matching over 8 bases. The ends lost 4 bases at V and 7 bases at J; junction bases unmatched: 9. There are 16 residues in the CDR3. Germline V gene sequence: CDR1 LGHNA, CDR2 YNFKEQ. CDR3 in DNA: TGTGCCAGCAGCCCAACTATGACAGGGGTAAATTCACCCCTCCACTTT. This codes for CASSPTMTGVNSPLHF.

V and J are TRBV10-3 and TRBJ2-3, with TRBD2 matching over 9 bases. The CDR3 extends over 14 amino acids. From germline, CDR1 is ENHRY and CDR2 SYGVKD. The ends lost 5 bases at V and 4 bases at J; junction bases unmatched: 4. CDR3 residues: CAISLAGVPDTQYF. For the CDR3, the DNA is TGTGCCATCAGTTTAGCGGGGGTCCCAGATACGCAGTATTTT.

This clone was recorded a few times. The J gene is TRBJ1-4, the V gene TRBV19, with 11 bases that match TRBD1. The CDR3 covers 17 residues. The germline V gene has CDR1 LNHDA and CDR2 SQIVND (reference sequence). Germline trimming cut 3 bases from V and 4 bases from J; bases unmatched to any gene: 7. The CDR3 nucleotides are TGTGCCAGTAGTATTGGACAGGGGGCTACCCTTAATGAAAAACTGTTTTTT. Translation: CASSIGQGATLNEKLFF. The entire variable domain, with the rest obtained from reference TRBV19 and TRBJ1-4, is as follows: DGGITQSPKYLFRKEGQNVTLSCEQNLNHDAMYWYRQDPGQGLRLIYYSQIVNDFQKGDIAEGYSVSREKKESFPLTVTSAQKNPTAFYLCASSIGQGATLNEKLFFGSGTQLSVL.

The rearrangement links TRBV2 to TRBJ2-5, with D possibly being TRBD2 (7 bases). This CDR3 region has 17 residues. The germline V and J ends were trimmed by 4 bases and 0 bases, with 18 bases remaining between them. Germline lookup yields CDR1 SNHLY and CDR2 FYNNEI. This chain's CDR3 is CASSAPLTGGYQETQYF. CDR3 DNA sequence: TGTGCCAGCAGTGCTCCTTTGACGGGGGGCTACCAAGAGACCCAGTACTTC.

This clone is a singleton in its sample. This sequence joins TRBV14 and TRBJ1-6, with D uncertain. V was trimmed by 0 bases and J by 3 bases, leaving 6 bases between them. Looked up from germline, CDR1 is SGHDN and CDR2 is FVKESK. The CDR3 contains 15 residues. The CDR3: CASSQDVVYNSPLHF. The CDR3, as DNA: TGTGCCAGCAGCCAAGACGTCGTCTATAATTCACCCCTCCACTTT.

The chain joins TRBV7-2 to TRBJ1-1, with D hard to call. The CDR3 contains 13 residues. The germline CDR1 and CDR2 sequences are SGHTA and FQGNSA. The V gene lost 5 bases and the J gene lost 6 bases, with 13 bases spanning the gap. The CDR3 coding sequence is TGTGCCAGCAGCCTAGGAGTCCAGGCTGAAGCTTTCTTT. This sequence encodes CASSLGVQAEAFF.

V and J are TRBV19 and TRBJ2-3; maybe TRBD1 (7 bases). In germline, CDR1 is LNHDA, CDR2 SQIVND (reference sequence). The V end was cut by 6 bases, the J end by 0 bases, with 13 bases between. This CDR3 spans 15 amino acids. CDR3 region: CASRGGQASTDTQYF. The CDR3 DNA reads TGTGCCAGTAGGGGAGGACAGGCGAGCACAGATACGCAGTATTTT.

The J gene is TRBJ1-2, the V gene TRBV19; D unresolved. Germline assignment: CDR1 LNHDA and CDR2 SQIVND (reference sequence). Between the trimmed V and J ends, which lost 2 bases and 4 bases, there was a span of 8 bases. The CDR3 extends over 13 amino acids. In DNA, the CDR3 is TGTGCCAGTAGTATAAAGGGAGTCTATGGCTACACCTTC. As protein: CASSIKGVYGYTF.

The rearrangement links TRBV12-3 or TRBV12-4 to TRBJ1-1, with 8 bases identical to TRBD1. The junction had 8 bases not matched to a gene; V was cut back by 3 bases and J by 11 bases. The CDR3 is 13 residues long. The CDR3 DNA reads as TGTGCCAGCAGTTTGGGACAGGCGTTGGGGGCTTTCTTT. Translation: CASSLGQALGAFF.

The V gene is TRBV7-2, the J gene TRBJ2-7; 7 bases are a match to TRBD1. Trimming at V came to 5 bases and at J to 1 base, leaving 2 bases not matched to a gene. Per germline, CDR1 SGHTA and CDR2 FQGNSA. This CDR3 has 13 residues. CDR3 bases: TGTGCCAGCAGCAGACAGGGATCCTACGAGCAGTACTTC. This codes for CASSRQGSYEQYF. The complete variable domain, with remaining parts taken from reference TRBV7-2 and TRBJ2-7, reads GAGVSQSPSNKVTEKGKDVELRCDPISGHTALYWYRQSLGQGLEFLIYFQGNSAPDKSGLPSDRFSAERTGGSVSTLTIQRTQQEDSAVYLCASSRQGSYEQYFGPGTRLTVT.

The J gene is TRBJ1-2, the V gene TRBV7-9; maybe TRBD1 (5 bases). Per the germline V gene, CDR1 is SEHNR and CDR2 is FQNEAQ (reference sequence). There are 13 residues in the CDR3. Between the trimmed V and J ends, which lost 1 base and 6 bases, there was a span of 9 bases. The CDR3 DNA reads TGTGCCAGCAGCTTAGAAGTAGGGGATGGCTACACCTTC. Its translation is CASSLEVGDGYTF.

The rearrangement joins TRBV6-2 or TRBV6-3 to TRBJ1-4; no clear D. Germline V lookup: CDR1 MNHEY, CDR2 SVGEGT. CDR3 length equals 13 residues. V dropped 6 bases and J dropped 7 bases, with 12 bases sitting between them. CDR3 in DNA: TGTGCCAGCAGCTCGGGAAGCGGTGAAAAACTGTTTTTT. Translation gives CASSSGSGEKLFF.

In DNA form, the CDR3 reads TGTGCCAGCAGCCTCAGGGCAGTGCGGTTGACTGAAGCTTTCTTT. It is translated as CASSLRAVRLTEAFF. The rearrangement uses TRBV5-8 and TRBJ1-1; perhaps TRBD1 as D (5 bases). In germline, CDR1 is SGHTS, CDR2 YDEGEE. This CDR3 is 15 amino acids long. The V gene lost 4 bases and the J gene lost 5 bases, with 18 bases spanning the gap.

The CDR3 coding sequence is TGTGCCTGGAGTAAAGGGGCAGGGCCTGCGAGGATCCACTTT. Its protein product is CAWSKGAGPARIHF. J is TRBJ1-6 and V is TRBV30; maybe TRBD1 (5 bases). CDR3 length: 14 residues. The V gene lost 2 bases and the J gene lost 17 bases, with 22 bases spanning the gap. Germline values: CDR1 GTSNPN, CDR2 SVGIG (reference sequence).

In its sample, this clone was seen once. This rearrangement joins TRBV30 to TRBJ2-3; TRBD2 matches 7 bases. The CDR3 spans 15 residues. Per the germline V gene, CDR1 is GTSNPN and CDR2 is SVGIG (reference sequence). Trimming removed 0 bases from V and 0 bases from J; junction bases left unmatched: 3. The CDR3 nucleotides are TGTGCCTGGAGTGTCCTAGCGGCTAGCACAGATACGCAGTATTTT. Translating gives CAWSVLAASTDTQYF.

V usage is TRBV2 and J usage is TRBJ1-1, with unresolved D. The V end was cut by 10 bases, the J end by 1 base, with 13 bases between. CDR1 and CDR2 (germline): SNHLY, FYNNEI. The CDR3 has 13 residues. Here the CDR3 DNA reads TGTGCCACGAGGGTCAACCCGAACACTGAAGCTTTCTTT. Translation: CATRVNPNTEAFF.

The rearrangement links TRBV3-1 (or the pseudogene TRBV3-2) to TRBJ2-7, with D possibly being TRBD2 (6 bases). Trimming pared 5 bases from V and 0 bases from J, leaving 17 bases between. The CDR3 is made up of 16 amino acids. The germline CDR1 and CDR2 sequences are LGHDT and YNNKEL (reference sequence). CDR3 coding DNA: TGTGCCAGCAGCGCCGTCTCGCGGACTAACTCCTACGAGCAGTACTTC. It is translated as CASSAVSRTNSYEQYF.